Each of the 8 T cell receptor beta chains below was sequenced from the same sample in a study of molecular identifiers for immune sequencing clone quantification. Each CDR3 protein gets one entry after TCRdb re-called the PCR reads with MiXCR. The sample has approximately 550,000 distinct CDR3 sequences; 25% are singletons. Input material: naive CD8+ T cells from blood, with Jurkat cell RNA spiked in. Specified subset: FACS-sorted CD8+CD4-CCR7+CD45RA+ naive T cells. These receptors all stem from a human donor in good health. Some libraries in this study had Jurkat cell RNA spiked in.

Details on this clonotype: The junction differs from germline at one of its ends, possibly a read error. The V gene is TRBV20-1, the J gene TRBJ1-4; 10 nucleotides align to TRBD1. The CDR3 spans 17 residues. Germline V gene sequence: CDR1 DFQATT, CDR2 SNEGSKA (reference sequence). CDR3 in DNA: TGCAGTGCTAGAGGGGACAGGGGCGGCCTTACTAATGAAAAACAGTTTTTT. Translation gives CSARGDRGGLTNEKQFF.

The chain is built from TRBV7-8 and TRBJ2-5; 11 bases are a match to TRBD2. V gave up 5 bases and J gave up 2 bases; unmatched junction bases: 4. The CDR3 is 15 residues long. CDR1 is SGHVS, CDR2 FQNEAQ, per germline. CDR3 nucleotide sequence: TGTGCCAGCAGCAAACGGACTAGCGGGCAAGAGACCCAGTACTTC. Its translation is CASSKRTSGQETQYF.

The CDR3 spells CASSTQDTLQGRFF. CDR3 nucleotides: TGTGCCAGCAGTACACAAGACACGCTCCAGGGGCGGTTCTTC. This chain joins TRBV12-3 or TRBV12-4 and TRBJ2-1; D is possibly TRBD1 (6 bases). The CDR3 sequence is 14 residues long. V lost 5 bases, J lost 15 bases, and 23 bases lay in between.

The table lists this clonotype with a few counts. The CDR3 loop reads CASSQGRASSYEQYF. The DNA of the CDR3 is TGCGCCAGCAGCCAAGGGAGGGCCTCCTCCTACGAGCAGTACTTC. This chain links TRBV4-3 with TRBJ2-7; TRBD2 might be the D (6 bases). Germline loops: CDR1 LGHNA, CDR2 YSLEER. The CDR3 is 15 amino acids. Trimming took off 1 base at V and 0 bases at J, with 10 bases between the two ends.

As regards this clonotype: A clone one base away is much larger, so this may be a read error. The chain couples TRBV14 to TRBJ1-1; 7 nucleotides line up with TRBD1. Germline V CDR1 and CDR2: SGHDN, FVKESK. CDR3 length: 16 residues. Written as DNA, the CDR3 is TGTGCCAGCAGCCAAGATATAGGCAGGGGGAACACTGAAGCTTTATTT. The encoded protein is CASSQDIGRGNTEALF.

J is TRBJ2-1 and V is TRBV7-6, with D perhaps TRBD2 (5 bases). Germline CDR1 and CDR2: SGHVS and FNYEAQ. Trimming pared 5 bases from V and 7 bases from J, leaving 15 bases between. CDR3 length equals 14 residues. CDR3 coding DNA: TGTGCCAGCAGCCCCAGTTCTCGGAGGAATGAGCAGTTCTTC. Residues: CASSPSSRRNEQFF.

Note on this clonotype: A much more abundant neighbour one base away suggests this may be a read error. The CDR3 here is CASCYGEYEQYF. The CDR3 DNA reads TGTGCCAGCTGTTACGGGGAATACGAGCAGTACTTC. The chain employs TRBV6-6 and TRBJ2-7; perhaps TRBD2 as D (5 bases). The CDR3 totals 12 residues. Germline values: CDR1 MNHNY, CDR2 SVGAGI (reference sequence).

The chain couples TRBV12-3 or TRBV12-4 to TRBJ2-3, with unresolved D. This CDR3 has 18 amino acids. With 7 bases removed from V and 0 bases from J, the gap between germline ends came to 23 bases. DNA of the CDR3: TGTGCCAGCATTCCCTCCCTAGGGTACCCTTTAAGCACAGATACGCAGTATTTT. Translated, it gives CASIPSLGYPLSTDTQYF.